Sequencing of this T cell receptor beta chain was carried out in a study of cytomegalovirus exposure and HLA in healthy donors. Study results and limitations: According to a later analysis, donors in an Asian-associated ancestry cluster reportedly had fewer N-insertions than the 666-donor mean. Most TCR sequences showed up rarely, but some public TCRs showed up in many donors.

As to this clone: The antigen is undetermined.

In the PCR, 60 Vbeta and 13 Jbeta primers were used. Sequencing was performed with immunoSEQ multiplex PCR; in TCRdb, only in-frame clones are kept and a portion is missing. Here the sample spans 150,000 to 200,000 clones, around 80% being singletons. The TCR was taken from a woman aged 30 to 39 in good health and CMV-seronegative. The material sequenced was PBMCs.

CDR3 protein: CASSFILDEQFF. The CDR3 bases are TGTGCCAGCAGCTTTATACTAGATGAGCAGTTCTTC. V and J are TRBV7-2 and TRBJ2-1, with D tentatively TRBD2 (5 bases). Germline V gene sequence: CDR1 SGHTA, CDR2 FQGNSA. The CDR3 has 12 amino acids. V lost 3 bases to trimming and J lost 8 bases, with 8 bases between them.